The clone carrying this T cell receptor (beta chain) was seen a few times. A read error may produce the germline difference seen at one junction end. TCRdb called the 5' RACE reads again in MiXCR, with one record for every CDR3 protein. The table has roughly 58,000 distinct CDR3 sequences, under 25% seen once; the top ten hold 3.2%. CDR3 length equals 15 residues. Tregs were sorted as CD4+CD25+CD127-/low cells. This TCR came from a female donor with breast cancer. The V call is TRBV12-3 or TRBV12-4, the J call TRBJ1-5; tentatively, D is TRBD1 (6 bases). Sequenced: tumor-infiltrating Tregs sorted from the breast tumor. DNA of the CDR3: TGTGCCAGCCGTTTGGGGGGCTGGGACAATCAGCCCCAGCATTTT. It translates to CASRLGGWDNQPQHF.